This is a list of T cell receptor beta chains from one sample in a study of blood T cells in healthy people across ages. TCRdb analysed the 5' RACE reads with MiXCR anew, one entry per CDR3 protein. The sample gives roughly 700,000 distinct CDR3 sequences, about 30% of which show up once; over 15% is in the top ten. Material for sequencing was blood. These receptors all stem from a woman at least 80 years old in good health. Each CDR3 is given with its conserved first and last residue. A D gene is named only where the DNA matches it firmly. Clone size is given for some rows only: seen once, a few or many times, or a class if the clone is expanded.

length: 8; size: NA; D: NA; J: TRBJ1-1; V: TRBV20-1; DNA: TGCAGTGTCACTGACGCTTTCTTT; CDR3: CSVTDAFF
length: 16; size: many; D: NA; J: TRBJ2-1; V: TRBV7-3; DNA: TGTGCCAGCAGCTTAGATGGCGAGCCCAGCAAAAATGAGCAGTTCTTC; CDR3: CASSLDGEPSKNEQFF
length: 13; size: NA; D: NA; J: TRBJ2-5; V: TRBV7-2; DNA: TGTCGAGTAAGGATCTGGCACATTAGGCCCCAGTACTTC; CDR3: CRVRIWHIRPQYF
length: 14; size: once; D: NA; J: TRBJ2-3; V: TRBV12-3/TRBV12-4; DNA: TGTGCCAGCAGTTACCAGGTCCCCGGAGATGCGGAGTATTTT; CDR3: CASSYQVPGDAEYF
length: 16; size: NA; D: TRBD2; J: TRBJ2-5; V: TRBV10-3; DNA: TGTGCCATCAGTCCTAGCGGGGGGCCCTTCCAAGAGACCCAGTACTTC; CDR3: CAISPSGGPFQETQYF
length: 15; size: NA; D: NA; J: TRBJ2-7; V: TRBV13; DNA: TGTGCCAGCAGCCAAGAGTTTATGCCTCCTCCCGAGCAGTACTTC; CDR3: CASSQEFMPPPEQYF
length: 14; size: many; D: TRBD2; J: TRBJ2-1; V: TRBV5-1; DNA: TGCGCCAGCAGCTTCACGGGGGGGGTAGATGAGCAGTTCTTC; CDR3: CASSFTGGVDEQFF
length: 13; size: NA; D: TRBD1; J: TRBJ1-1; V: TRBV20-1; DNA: TGCACCCTAAGGGGGCCCATGAACACTGACGCTTTCTTT; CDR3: CTLRGPMNTDAFF
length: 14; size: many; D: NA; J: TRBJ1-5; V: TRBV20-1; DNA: TGCAGTGCTAGAGATCCTGAAAGCAATCAGCCCCAGCATTTT; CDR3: CSARDPESNQPQHF
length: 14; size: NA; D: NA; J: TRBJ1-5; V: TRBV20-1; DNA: TGCAGTTCCGAGGACCTGCGCCGCAATCAGCCCCAGCATTTT; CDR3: CSSEDLRRNQPQHF
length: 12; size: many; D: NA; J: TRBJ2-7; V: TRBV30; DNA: TGTGCCTGGAGTGTAGGCGGCTACGAGCAGTACTTC; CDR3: CAWSVGGYEQYF
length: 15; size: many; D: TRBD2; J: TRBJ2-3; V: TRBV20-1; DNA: TGCAGTGCCAGGATAGCGGGGGCCCGCACAGATACGCAGTATTTT; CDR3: CSARIAGARTDTQYF
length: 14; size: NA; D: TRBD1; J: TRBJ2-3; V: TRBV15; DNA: TGTGCCACCCGACAGGGGGCGAACACAGATACGCAGGATTTT; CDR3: CATRQGANTDTQDF
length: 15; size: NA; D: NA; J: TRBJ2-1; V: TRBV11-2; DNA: TGTGCCAGCAGCTTAGGGGGGAGTAACTACAATGAGCAGTTCTTC; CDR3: CASSLGGSNYNEQFF
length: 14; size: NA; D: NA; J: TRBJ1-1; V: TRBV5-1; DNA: TGCGCCACCCAGCCCACGGGGGGGAACACTGAAGCTTTCTTT; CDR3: CATQPTGGNTEAFF
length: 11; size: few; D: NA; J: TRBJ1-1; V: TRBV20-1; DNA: TGCAGTCTGCGAAACGGGTTTGAAGCTTTCTTT; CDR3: CSLRNGFEAFF
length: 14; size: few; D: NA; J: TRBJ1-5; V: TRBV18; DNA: TGTGCCAGCTCACCGGAACATAGCAATCAGCCCCAGCATTTT; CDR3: CASSPEHSNQPQHF
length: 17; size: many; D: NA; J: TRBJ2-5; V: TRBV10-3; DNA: TGTGCCATCAGTGACCCCCGGGTGAACGGTATCCAAGAGACCCAGTACTTC; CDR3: CAISDPRVNGIQETQYF
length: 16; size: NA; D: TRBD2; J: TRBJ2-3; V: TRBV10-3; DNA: TGTGCCCTCAGTGAGTCGACGCGGGGGAGCACAGATACGCAGTATTTT; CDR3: CALSESTRGSTDTQYF
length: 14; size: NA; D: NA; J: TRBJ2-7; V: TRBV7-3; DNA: TGTGCCAGCAGCTTAAGCGGCCGCTCCTACGAGCAGTACTTC; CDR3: CASSLSGRSYEQYF
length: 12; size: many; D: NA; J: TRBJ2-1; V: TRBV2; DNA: TGTGCCAGCAGTGACCCACGCAATGAGCAGTTCTTC; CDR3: CASSDPRNEQFF